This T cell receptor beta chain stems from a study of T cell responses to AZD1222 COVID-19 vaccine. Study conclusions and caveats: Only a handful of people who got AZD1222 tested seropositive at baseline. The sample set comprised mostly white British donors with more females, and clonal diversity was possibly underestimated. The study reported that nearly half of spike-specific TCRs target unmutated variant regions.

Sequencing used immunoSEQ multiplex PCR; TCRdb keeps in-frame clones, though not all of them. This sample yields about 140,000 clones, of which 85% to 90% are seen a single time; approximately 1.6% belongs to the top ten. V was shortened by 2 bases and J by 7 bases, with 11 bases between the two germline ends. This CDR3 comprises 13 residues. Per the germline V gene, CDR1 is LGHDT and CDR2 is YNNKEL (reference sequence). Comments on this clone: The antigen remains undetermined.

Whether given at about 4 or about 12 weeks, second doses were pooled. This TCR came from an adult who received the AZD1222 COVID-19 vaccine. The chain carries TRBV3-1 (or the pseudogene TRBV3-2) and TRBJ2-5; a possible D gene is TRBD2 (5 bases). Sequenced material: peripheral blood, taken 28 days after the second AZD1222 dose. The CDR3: CASSQPTRGTQYF. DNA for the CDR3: TGTGCCAGCAGCCAACCGACCCGGGGGACCCAGTACTTC.